This is a list of T cell receptor beta chains from one sample in a study of human T cells and chemical hapten exposure. TCRdb analysed the RACE reads with MiXCR anew, one entry per CDR3 protein. Seen here are just over 90,000 distinct CDR3 sequences, about 10% observed once, and the top ten hold approximately 2.8%. Sequenced input: whole blood. The origin of the receptors is a female donor in good health. Some clones in this sample may be carry-over from other donors' samples. The CDR3 runs from the conserved cysteine through the conserved F or W. The order of the fields is CDR3 DNA, CDR3 protein, V gene, clone size, D gene, J gene. A D gene is named only where the DNA matches it firmly. Clone size is stated in some rows and not others, as once, few, many or a class when expanded.

CDR3 DNA: TGTGCCAGCAGTGAAGCCTCCGGAGCTTTCTTT
CDR3 protein: CASSEASGAFF
V gene: TRBV2
clone size: many
D gene: NA
J gene: TRBJ1-1

CDR3 DNA: TGTGCCAGCAGCTTATTAATCGTAGACCAAGAGACCCAGTACTTC
CDR3 protein: CASSLLIVDQETQYF
V gene: TRBV7-9
clone size: NA
D gene: NA
J gene: TRBJ2-5

CDR3 DNA: TGTGCCAGCAGTTTGGCGTCAGGGGCTCATAGCAATCAGCCCCAGCATTTT
CDR3 protein: CASSLASGAHSNQPQHF
V gene: TRBV28
clone size: few
D gene: NA
J gene: TRBJ1-5

CDR3 DNA: TGTGCCAGCAGCCCTAGTCGTACGATTGCCTACGAGCAGTACTTC
CDR3 protein: CASSPSRTIAYEQYF
V gene: TRBV6-6
clone size: NA
D gene: NA
J gene: TRBJ2-7

CDR3 DNA: TGTGCCAGCAGCGTGCTTCAAGCGGGAAGACCCGGGGAGCTGTTTTTT
CDR3 protein: CASSVLQAGRPGELFF
V gene: TRBV9
clone size: many
D gene: TRBD2
J gene: TRBJ2-2

CDR3 DNA: TGTGCCAGCAGCTTAGAACTAGCCCGTAATGGGGGTGAGCAGTTCTTC
CDR3 protein: CASSLELARNGGEQFF
V gene: TRBV11-2
clone size: few
D gene: NA
J gene: TRBJ2-1

CDR3 DNA: TGTGCCAGCAGCCCAGCTTTTGGGACCCAGTACTTC
CDR3 protein: CASSPAFGTQYF
V gene: TRBV7-9
clone size: many
D gene: NA
J gene: TRBJ2-5

CDR3 DNA: TGTGCCAGCAGTTTAGGGGGGGCGCGGGCAGATACGCAGTATTTT
CDR3 protein: CASSLGGARADTQYF
V gene: TRBV28
clone size: many
D gene: NA
J gene: TRBJ2-3

CDR3 DNA: TGTGCCATCAATGATTCAGGACAGGGTACGGGTGAGCAGTTCTTC
CDR3 protein: CAINDSGQGTGEQFF
V gene: TRBV10-3
clone size: NA
D gene: TRBD1
J gene: TRBJ2-1

CDR3 DNA: TGCGCCAGCGGGGGCTCTGGGGCCAACGTCCTGACTTTC
CDR3 protein: CASGGSGANVLTF
V gene: TRBV5-1
clone size: few
D gene: NA
J gene: TRBJ2-6

CDR3 DNA: TGTGCCAGCAGTAAAGGGACAGAAGAGACCCAGTACTTC
CDR3 protein: CASSKGTEETQYF
V gene: TRBV6-5
clone size: many
D gene: TRBD1
J gene: TRBJ2-5

CDR3 DNA: TGTGCCAGCAGCCAAGCTCCACTAGCGGGAGTTTCAGATACGCAGTATTTT
CDR3 protein: CASSQAPLAGVSDTQYF
V gene: TRBV4-2
clone size: few
D gene: TRBD2
J gene: TRBJ2-3

CDR3 DNA: TGCGCCAGCAGCCAAACCGTGCAGGGCGATCAGCCCCAGCATTTT
CDR3 protein: CASSQTVQGDQPQHF
V gene: TRBV4-1
clone size: NA
D gene: NA
J gene: TRBJ1-5

CDR3 DNA: TGTGCCAGCAGCGCCGCCGGGACCCGCGGCTACGAGCAGTACTTC
CDR3 protein: CASSAAGTRGYEQYF
V gene: TRBV11-2
clone size: few
D gene: NA
J gene: TRBJ2-7

CDR3 DNA: TGCAGTGCGCGGTCGCAGCGCGCGCTCCAAGAGACCCAGTACTTC
CDR3 protein: CSARSQRALQETQYF
V gene: TRBV20-1
clone size: NA
D gene: NA
J gene: TRBJ2-5

CDR3 DNA: TGTGCCAGCAGCTTAGGACTAGCGGAAGAGACCCAGTACTTC
CDR3 protein: CASSLGLAEETQYF
V gene: TRBV9
clone size: many
D gene: TRBD2
J gene: TRBJ2-5

CDR3 DNA: TGTGCCAGCAGCCAAAGGGGACAGGGATACACTGAAGCTTTCTTT
CDR3 protein: CASSQRGQGYTEAFF
V gene: TRBV4-2
clone size: NA
D gene: TRBD1
J gene: TRBJ1-1

CDR3 DNA: TGTGCCAGCAGCGTTTATACGGAGGAGTTCTTC
CDR3 protein: CASSVYTEEFF
V gene: TRBV9
clone size: once
D gene: NA
J gene: TRBJ2-1

CDR3 DNA: TGCGCCAGCAGCCAAGGTCCAGCGGGAGGCCACAATGAGCAGTTCTTC
CDR3 protein: CASSQGPAGGHNEQFF
V gene: TRBV4-1
clone size: NA
D gene: TRBD2
J gene: TRBJ2-1

CDR3 DNA: TGTGCCAGCAGCCAAGGACTAGCGGGAGGTTACACAGATACGCAGTATTTT
CDR3 protein: CASSQGLAGGYTDTQYF
V gene: TRBV28
clone size: NA
D gene: TRBD2
J gene: TRBJ2-3

CDR3 DNA: TGTGCCAGCAGTTACTCGACAGAGACCCAGTACTTC
CDR3 protein: CASSYSTETQYF
V gene: TRBV6-2/TRBV6-3
clone size: NA
D gene: NA
J gene: TRBJ2-5

CDR3 DNA: TGTGCCAGCAGCCAAGATTTGACAAGGAATTCACCCCTCCACTTT
CDR3 protein: CASSQDLTRNSPLHF
V gene: TRBV14
clone size: many
D gene: NA
J gene: TRBJ1-6

CDR3 DNA: TGTGCCAGCAGTTACGCGACAGGGTCCTCCTACGAGCAGTACTTC
CDR3 protein: CASSYATGSSYEQYF
V gene: TRBV6-5
clone size: few
D gene: TRBD1
J gene: TRBJ2-7

CDR3 DNA: TGTGCCAGCAGCCAAGATTTTTCTAACAGGGTGCTGTTTTTT
CDR3 protein: CASSQDFSNRVLFF
V gene: TRBV3-1
clone size: NA
D gene: NA
J gene: TRBJ2-2

CDR3 DNA: TGTGCCAGCCGCCTCCGTCAGGTGACCGGGGAGCTGTTTTTT
CDR3 protein: CASRLRQVTGELFF
V gene: TRBV27
clone size: few
D gene: NA
J gene: TRBJ2-2

CDR3 DNA: TGTGCCAGCAGTTACTCAGGGGGCGCGGGTGAAAAACTGTTTTTT
CDR3 protein: CASSYSGGAGEKLFF
V gene: TRBV6-5
clone size: NA
D gene: TRBD1
J gene: TRBJ1-4

CDR3 DNA: TGCAGTGCTAGAAAGCTTCCTAGGGACTTCTCCTACGAGCAGTACTTC
CDR3 protein: CSARKLPRDFSYEQYF
V gene: TRBV20-1
clone size: few
D gene: NA
J gene: TRBJ2-7

CDR3 DNA: TGTGCCACCAGTGATAAGACGCCTAGCTCCTACAATGAGCAGTTCTTC
CDR3 protein: CATSDKTPSSYNEQFF
V gene: TRBV24-1
clone size: few
D gene: NA
J gene: TRBJ2-1

CDR3 DNA: TGTGCCAGCAGTTTAAGGCCGGGGTATGAGCAGTTCTTC
CDR3 protein: CASSLRPGYEQFF
V gene: TRBV12-3/TRBV12-4
clone size: NA
D gene: NA
J gene: TRBJ2-1

CDR3 DNA: TGTGCCAGCAGCTCACTGACAGGGGGGGATGGCTACACCTTC
CDR3 protein: CASSSLTGGDGYTF
V gene: TRBV5-6
clone size: few
D gene: TRBD1
J gene: TRBJ1-2

CDR3 DNA: TGTGCCAGCAGCTTCGCTCAGGGGGGTGAGCAGTTCTTC
CDR3 protein: CASSFAQGGEQFF
V gene: TRBV11-3
clone size: NA
D gene: NA
J gene: TRBJ2-1

CDR3 DNA: TGTGCCAGCAATCCCCCCTCTGGGGCCAACGTCCTGACTTTC
CDR3 protein: CASNPPSGANVLTF
V gene: TRBV6-1
clone size: NA
D gene: NA
J gene: TRBJ2-6

CDR3 DNA: TGTGCCAGCAGTGAATACGGCGGGCGTAACTCCTACGAGCAGTACTTC
CDR3 protein: CASSEYGGRNSYEQYF
V gene: TRBV2
clone size: few
D gene: NA
J gene: TRBJ2-7

CDR3 DNA: TGCAGCGTTTCAGACGGTCCCGCTGAAGCTTTCTTT
CDR3 protein: CSVSDGPAEAFF
V gene: TRBV29-1
clone size: many
D gene: NA
J gene: TRBJ1-1

CDR3 DNA: TGTGCCAGCTCTCGAGGGGCACCCGACACAGATACGCAGTATTTT
CDR3 protein: CASSRGAPDTDTQYF
V gene: TRBV12-3/TRBV12-4
clone size: NA
D gene: NA
J gene: TRBJ2-3

CDR3 DNA: TGTGCCGACGGACTAGCGGGAGACCTGGGCACCGGGGAGCTGTTTTTT
CDR3 protein: CADGLAGDLGTGELFF
V gene: TRBV7-9
clone size: NA
D gene: TRBD2
J gene: TRBJ2-2

CDR3 DNA: TGCGCCAGCAGCCCTGGACAGGGCGATGAGCAGTTCTTC
CDR3 protein: CASSPGQGDEQFF
V gene: TRBV5-1
clone size: NA
D gene: TRBD1
J gene: TRBJ2-1

CDR3 DNA: TGCGCCAGCAGCTTGGTCGGCCGAAGCTCTGGGGCCAACGTCCTGACTTTC
CDR3 protein: CASSLVGRSSGANVLTF
V gene: TRBV5-1
clone size: few
D gene: NA
J gene: TRBJ2-6

CDR3 DNA: TGTGCCAGTAGCCGTAGCGGGTTGGGCTTAGGGTCCTACAATGAGCAGTTCTTC
CDR3 protein: CASSRSGLGLGSYNEQFF
V gene: TRBV19
clone size: few
D gene: TRBD2
J gene: TRBJ2-1

CDR3 DNA: TGTGCCAGCAGTTTCCAGCGGGAGATCACAGATACGCAGTATTTT
CDR3 protein: CASSFQREITDTQYF
V gene: TRBV28
clone size: many
D gene: TRBD2
J gene: TRBJ2-3

CDR3 DNA: TGCAGTGCTGTGGACAGACTAGACACAGATACGCAGTATTTT
CDR3 protein: CSAVDRLDTDTQYF
V gene: TRBV20-1
clone size: NA
D gene: NA
J gene: TRBJ2-3

CDR3 DNA: TGCGCCAGCAGCCAAGCCCAACAGCCGGGCCGCACCTACGAGCAGTACTTC
CDR3 protein: CASSQAQQPGRTYEQYF
V gene: TRBV4-1
clone size: NA
D gene: NA
J gene: TRBJ2-7

CDR3 DNA: TGTGCCAGCAGCTTAGTCGCAGGGGAGGAAGCTTTCTTT
CDR3 protein: CASSLVAGEEAFF
V gene: TRBV7-2
clone size: few
D gene: NA
J gene: TRBJ1-1

CDR3 DNA: TGTGCCAGCAGTCTAGCGGGGGCCTCCTACGAGCAGTACTTC
CDR3 protein: CASSLAGASYEQYF
V gene: TRBV28
clone size: NA
D gene: TRBD2
J gene: TRBJ2-7

CDR3 DNA: TGTGCCTGGAGCCCAGGGGGCCTGTCGGATGAAGCTTTCTTT
CDR3 protein: CAWSPGGLSDEAFF
V gene: TRBV30
clone size: many
D gene: TRBD1
J gene: TRBJ1-1

CDR3 DNA: TGTGCCAGCAGCGTAGAGGGGACTCAGGGGGAGACCCAGTACTTC
CDR3 protein: CASSVEGTQGETQYF
V gene: TRBV9
clone size: few
D gene: NA
J gene: TRBJ2-5

CDR3 DNA: TGTGCCAGCGTACTTTCCGGGACAGGGGGCTTGAACACTGAAGCTTTCTTT
CDR3 protein: CASVLSGTGGLNTEAFF
V gene: TRBV7-2
clone size: once
D gene: TRBD1
J gene: TRBJ1-1

CDR3 DNA: TGCAGTGCTGAGGGGGACAGGGGACCTTACGAGCAGTACTTC
CDR3 protein: CSAEGDRGPYEQYF
V gene: TRBV20-1
clone size: many
D gene: TRBD1
J gene: TRBJ2-7

CDR3 DNA: TGTGCCAGCAGTTTGCACAGGGGGAGCAATCAGCCCCAGCATTTT
CDR3 protein: CASSLHRGSNQPQHF
V gene: TRBV12-3/TRBV12-4
clone size: many
D gene: TRBD1
J gene: TRBJ1-5

CDR3 DNA: TGCGCCAGCAGCTGGGGTCCGAGGACTAACTATGGCTACACCTTC
CDR3 protein: CASSWGPRTNYGYTF
V gene: TRBV5-1
clone size: NA
D gene: NA
J gene: TRBJ1-2

CDR3 DNA: TGTGCCAGCAGTGGCTCCGATACGCAGTATTTT
CDR3 protein: CASSGSDTQYF
V gene: TRBV6-2/TRBV6-3
clone size: few
D gene: NA
J gene: TRBJ2-3

CDR3 DNA: TGTGCCAGCAGCCAGTCGGAGTTCACAGATACGCAGTATTTT
CDR3 protein: CASSQSEFTDTQYF
V gene: TRBV6-2/TRBV6-3
clone size: many
D gene: NA
J gene: TRBJ2-3

CDR3 DNA: TGTGCCAGCAGTGGGGAGTCTAGCGGGGCCTACGAGCAGTACTTC
CDR3 protein: CASSGESSGAYEQYF
V gene: TRBV25-1
clone size: many
D gene: TRBD2
J gene: TRBJ2-7

CDR3 DNA: TGTGCCAGCAGCCAAGAGTTAGCCGGTGAGCAGTTCTTC
CDR3 protein: CASSQELAGEQFF
V gene: TRBV14
clone size: NA
D gene: NA
J gene: TRBJ2-1

CDR3 DNA: TGTGCCAGCAGCTTATCCCGGGACAGGGAAGGTGGCTACACCTTC
CDR3 protein: CASSLSRDREGGYTF
V gene: TRBV7-6
clone size: few
D gene: TRBD1
J gene: TRBJ1-2

CDR3 DNA: TGTGCCACCAGTGCCACCCAAGAGGACAGGAGGGGTGCCGATAAGGGAAAACTGTTTTTT
CDR3 protein: CATSATQEDRRGADKGKLFF
V gene: TRBV24-1
clone size: few
D gene: TRBD1
J gene: TRBJ1-4

CDR3 DNA: TGCAGCGTTGAACTAGCGGGAGACTACGAGCAGTACTTC
CDR3 protein: CSVELAGDYEQYF
V gene: TRBV29-1
clone size: few
D gene: TRBD2
J gene: TRBJ2-7

CDR3 DNA: TGTGCCAGCAACCCCGAGACTAGCTCGGGCGAAAAACTGTTTTTT
CDR3 protein: CASNPETSSGEKLFF
V gene: TRBV28
clone size: many
D gene: NA
J gene: TRBJ1-4

CDR3 DNA: TGTGCCAGCAGCCTAAACGTTGACAGAAATCAGCCCCAGCATTTT
CDR3 protein: CASSLNVDRNQPQHF
V gene: TRBV7-2
clone size: NA
D gene: NA
J gene: TRBJ1-5